This T cell receptor (beta chain) emerged from a study of CD8 T cells in ankylosing spondylitis. Whole-study results and caveats: About 8 highly homologous variants made up a TCR beta motif, and this motif appeared characteristic of ankylosing spondylitis blood. Prior literature has documented some motif variants in synovial fluid and blood from reactive arthritis.

Each CDR3 protein gets one entry after TCRdb re-called the 5' RACE reads with MiXCR. The sample lists nearly 250,000 distinct CDR3 sequences; 30% to 35% were seen once. The V and J ends lost 7 bases and 2 bases respectively, with 10 bases between them. The CDR3 contains 13 residues. CDR1 and CDR2 (germline): ENHRY, SYGVKD. This clonotype has just a few counts. No antigen is known for it. The chain employs TRBV10-3 and TRBJ2-3; perhaps TRBD2 as D (6 bases). The TCR comes from a male donor with ankylosing spondylitis or in good health (not recorded which). Sequencing was carried out using blood, either unsorted or a sorted T cell fraction (not recorded which). CDR3 amino acids: CAINREATDTQYF. Here the CDR3 DNA reads TGTGCCATCAATAGGGAGGCCACAGATACGCAGTATTTT.